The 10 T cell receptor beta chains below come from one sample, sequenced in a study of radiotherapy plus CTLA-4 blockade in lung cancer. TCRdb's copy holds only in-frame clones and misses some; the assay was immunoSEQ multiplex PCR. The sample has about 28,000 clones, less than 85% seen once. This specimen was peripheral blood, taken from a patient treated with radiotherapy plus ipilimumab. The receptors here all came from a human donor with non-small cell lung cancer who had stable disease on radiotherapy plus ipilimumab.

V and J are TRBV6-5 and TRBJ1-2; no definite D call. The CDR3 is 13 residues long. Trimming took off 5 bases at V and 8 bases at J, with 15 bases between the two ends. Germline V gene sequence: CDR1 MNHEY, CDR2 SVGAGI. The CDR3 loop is CASSPGPRLGYTF. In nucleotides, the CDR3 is TGTGCCAGCAGTCCCGGACCGCGGCTAGGCTACACCTTC.

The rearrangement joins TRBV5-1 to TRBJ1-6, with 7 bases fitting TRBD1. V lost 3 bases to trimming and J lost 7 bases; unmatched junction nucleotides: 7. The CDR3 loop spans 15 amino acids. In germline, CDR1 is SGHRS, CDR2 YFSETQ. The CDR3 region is CASSSRTGSNSPLHF. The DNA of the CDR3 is TGCGCCAGCAGCTCCCGGACAGGATCGAATTCACCCCTCCACTTT.

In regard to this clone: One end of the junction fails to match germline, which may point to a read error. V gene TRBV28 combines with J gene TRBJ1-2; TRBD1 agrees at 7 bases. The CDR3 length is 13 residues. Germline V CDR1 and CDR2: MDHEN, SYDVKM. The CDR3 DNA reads TGTGCCAGCAGGTCACAGGGGACCTATGGCTACATCTTC. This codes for CASRSQGTYGYIF.

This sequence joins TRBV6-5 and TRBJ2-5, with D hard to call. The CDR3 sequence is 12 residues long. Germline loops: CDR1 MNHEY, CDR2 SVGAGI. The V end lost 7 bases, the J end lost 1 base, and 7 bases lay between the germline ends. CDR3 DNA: TGTGCCAGCAAACGGCCCCAAGAGACCCAGTACTTC. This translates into CASKRPQETQYF.

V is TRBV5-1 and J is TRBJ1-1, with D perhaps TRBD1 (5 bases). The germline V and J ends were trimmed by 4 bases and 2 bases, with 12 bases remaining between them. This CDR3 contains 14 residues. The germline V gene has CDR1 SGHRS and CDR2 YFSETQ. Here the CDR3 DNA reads TGCGCCAGCAGCCCCCACGGGGGAAACACTGAAGCTTTCTTT. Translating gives CASSPHGGNTEAFF.

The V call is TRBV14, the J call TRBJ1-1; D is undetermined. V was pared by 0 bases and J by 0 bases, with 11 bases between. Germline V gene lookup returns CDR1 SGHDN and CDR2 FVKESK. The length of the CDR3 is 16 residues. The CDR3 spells CASSQDFGILNTEAFF. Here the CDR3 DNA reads TGTGCCAGCAGCCAAGATTTCGGGATATTGAACACTGAAGCTTTCTTT.

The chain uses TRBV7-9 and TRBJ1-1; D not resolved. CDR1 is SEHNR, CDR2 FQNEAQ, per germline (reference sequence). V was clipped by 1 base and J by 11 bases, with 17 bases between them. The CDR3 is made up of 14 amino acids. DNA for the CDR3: TGTGCCAGCAGCTTAGAGGAGGCGGCCTTTGGGGCTTTCTTT. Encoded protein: CASSLEEAAFGAFF.

The CDR3, as DNA: TGTGCCTGGAGTATCGGATATGGCTACACCTTC. Its translation is CAWSIGYGYTF. J is TRBJ1-2 and V is TRBV30; D not certain. Trimming stripped 2 bases from V and 5 bases from J, with 6 bases between. Germline lookup yields CDR1 GTSNPN and CDR2 SVGIG (reference sequence). The CDR3 loop spans 11 amino acids.

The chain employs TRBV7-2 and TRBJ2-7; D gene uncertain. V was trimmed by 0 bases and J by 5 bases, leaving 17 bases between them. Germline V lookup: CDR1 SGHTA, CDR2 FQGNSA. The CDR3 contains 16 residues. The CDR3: CASSLATAAGTNEQYF. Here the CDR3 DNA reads TGTGCCAGCAGCTTAGCCACCGCAGCCGGAACAAACGAGCAGTACTTC.

The CDR3 sequence is CASSEKSGGRYEQYV. CDR3 coding DNA: TGTGCCAGCAGTGAAAAGAGCGGGGGACGGTACGAGCAGTACGTC. V and J are TRBV6-1 and TRBJ2-7; 8 nucleotides match TRBD2. Germline V gene data show CDR1 as MNHNS and CDR2 as SASEGT. CDR3 size: 15 residues. V trimming: 2 bases; J trimming: 4 bases; junction bases outside the gene matches: 7.